A selection of T cell receptor beta chains follows, all from one sample in a study of CD8 T cells in ankylosing spondylitis. TCRdb called the 5' RACE reads again in MiXCR, with one record for every CDR3 protein. The sample lists fewer than 400,000 distinct CDR3 sequences, around 20% occurring once. Sequencing was done on a sample of blood, either unsorted or a sorted T cell fraction (not recorded which). Receptors originate from a male donor with ankylosing spondylitis. Both conserved end residues are part of each CDR3. The D gene is left open where the match is weak. Not all rows give a size; the values are once, few, many and, for expanded clones, a class.

>TRBD2|TRBJ2-5|TRBV7-2|few
TGTGCCACCACAGGACTAGCGGGAGTTGAGACCCAGTACTTC
CATTGLAGVETQYF
>-|TRBJ1-1|TRBV6-1|-
TGTGCCAGCACGCGGCAGGTGAACACTGAAGCTTTCTTT
CASTRQVNTEAFF
>TRBD1|TRBJ2-1|TRBV4-3|-
TGCGCCAGCAGCCAACCGGGACAGGGAAACATGGAGCAGTTCTTC
CASSQPGQGNMEQFF
>-|TRBJ2-2|TRBV4-3|many
TGCGCCAGCAGCCAAGGGCGGATAAAGAACACCGGGGAGCTGTTTTTT
CASSQGRIKNTGELFF
>-|TRBJ2-2|TRBV18|-
TGTGCCAGCTCACCGAGCGGAAAATCGAACACCGGGGAGCTGTTTTTT
CASSPSGKSNTGELFF
>-|TRBJ2-3|TRBV5-1|-
TGCGCCAGCAGCTCCGACATAGCTAGCACAGATACGCAGTATTTT
CASSSDIASTDTQYF
>-|TRBJ2-7|TRBV12-3/TRBV12-4|few
TGTGCCAGCAGTTTGGATCCCACCTACGAGCAGTACTTC
CASSLDPTYEQYF
>TRBD2|TRBJ2-3|TRBV2|-
TGTGCCAGCAGTCCCTTTTCTAGCGGGAACACAGATACGCAGTATTTT
CASSPFSSGNTDTQYF
>-|TRBJ2-4|TRBV5-1|few
TGCGCCAGCAGCTTGACCTCCCCCCCCGGGACTAAAAACATTCAGTACTTC
CASSLTSPPGTKNIQYF
>-|TRBJ1-1|TRBV20-1|-
TGCAGTGCTAGTTCGGACGCCCCGTTCACTGAAGCTTTCTTT
CSASSDAPFTEAFF
>-|TRBJ2-2|TRBV5-5|-
TGTGCCAGCGGGGCCGTGAACACCGGGGAGCTGTTTTTT
CASGAVNTGELFF
>TRBD1|TRBJ1-1|TRBV29-1|many
TGCAGCGTCGGAGGGGGCAGCTCTGAAGCTTTCTTT
CSVGGGSSEAFF
>-|TRBJ2-7|TRBV29-1|-
TGCAGCGTTGAAGAGCGAGGGTTTTACGAGCAGTACTTC
CSVEERGFYEQYF
>-|TRBJ2-5|TRBV24-1|few
TGTGCCACCAGCGATCCGGGCAGGGGTGGGGAGACCCAGTACTTC
CATSDPGRGGETQYF
>TRBD2|TRBJ2-7|TRBV5-1|-
TGCGCCAGCAGCGTGGATCCTAGCGGGAGTCTGTACGAGCAGTACTTC
CASSVDPSGSLYEQYF
>-|TRBJ1-5|TRBV9|-
TGTGCCAGCAGCGTCGTAAGGGGCAATCAGCCCCAGCATTTT
CASSVVRGNQPQHF
>TRBD1|TRBJ2-2|TRBV14|once
TGTGCCAGCAGGCAGGGGGCAGGTGCAACCGGGGAGCTGTTTTTT
CASRQGAGATGELFF
>-|TRBJ2-5|TRBV7-3|few
TGTGCCAGCAGCTTAGTACGGGAAGAGACCCAGTACTTC
CASSLVREETQYF
>-|TRBJ2-3|TRBV10-3|few
TGTGCCATCAGTGAGTCGGCAGCCGGAGGTGGAGATACGCAGTATTTT
CAISESAAGGGDTQYF
>-|TRBJ1-5|TRBV12-3/TRBV12-4|-
TGTGCCAGCAGTTTAGCAGGGAATAGCAATCAGCCCCAGCATTTT
CASSLAGNSNQPQHF
>TRBD2|TRBJ2-1|TRBV6-1|-
TGTGCCAGCAGTCCTCTAGCGGGAGAGGGTTTCGCCTACAATGAGCAGTTCTTC
CASSPLAGEGFAYNEQFF
>-|TRBJ1-2|TRBV7-2|-
TGTGCCAGCAGCTTAGAAAGGCAGGGAGGAGTCGGAGGCTACACCTTC
CASSLERQGGVGGYTF
>TRBD1|TRBJ2-2|TRBV5-1|-
TGCGCCAGCAGCATTGGACAGGGAGAGACCGGGGAGCTGTTTTTT
CASSIGQGETGELFF
>-|TRBJ1-1|TRBV4-3|few
TGCGCCAGCAGCCAAGGGGATGGGAACACTGAAGCTTTCTTT
CASSQGDGNTEAFF